These 8 T cell receptor beta chains were sequenced from one sample in a study of blood T cell repertoires in COVID-19. Generated by immunoSEQ multiplex PCR, the TCRdb table keeps only in-frame clones and is missing some. The table lists 150,000 to 200,000 clones, under 85% of them singletons. The specimen was peripheral blood. The source is a woman older than 75 with acute or convalescent COVID-19.

This clone has a single count. The V and J genes are TRBV29-1 and TRBJ2-5; weak D call: TRBD2 (7 bases). The CDR3 extends over 15 amino acids. V was trimmed by 4 bases and J by 1 base, leaving 16 bases between them. CDR1 and CDR2 (germline): SQVTM, ANQGSEA. The CDR3 sequence is CSVVGGGLPQETQYF. DNA of the CDR3: TGCAGCGTTGTAGGGGGGGGCCTACCCCAAGAGACCCAGTACTTC.

This clone was recorded a few times. The chain combines TRBV27 with TRBJ2-5; tentatively, D is TRBD1 (5 bases). Germline CDR1 reads MNHEY; CDR2 reads SMNVEV (reference sequence). Trimming cost V 1 base and J 1 base, with 13 bases left between them. This CDR3 region has 16 residues. The CDR3 DNA is TGTGCCAGCAGTTTATGGACAACCTCTCGCCAAGAGACCCAGTACTTC. Encoded protein: CASSLWTTSRQETQYF.

This chain links TRBV4-2 with TRBJ2-1, with 10 bases that match TRBD2. CDR1 LGHNA and CDR2 YNFKEQ come from the germline V gene. V trimming: 1 base; J trimming: 5 bases; junction bases outside the gene matches: 2. This CDR3 spans 15 amino acids. CDR3 protein: CASSQVLAGNNEQFF. The CDR3 DNA is TGTGCCAGCAGCCAAGTACTAGCGGGGAACAATGAGCAGTTCTTC.

The V and J genes are TRBV20-1 and TRBJ1-4, with TRBD1 matching 7 bases. The CDR3 length is 14 residues. CDR1 DFQATT and CDR2 SNEGSKA come from the germline V gene (reference sequence). Losses at the gene ends were 3 bases for V and 8 bases for J; bases not matched to a gene: 9. This CDR3 is CSASRGQVGEKLFF. The CDR3 DNA is TGCAGTGCTAGTCGCGGACAGGTGGGGGAAAAACTGTTTTTT.

The chain couples TRBV6-6 to TRBJ1-4, with TRBD1 as a possible D gene (5 bases). This CDR3 contains 15 residues. V lost 4 bases and J 0 bases, leaving 9 bases between the germline ends. Germline-derived CDR1 and CDR2 are MNHNY and SVGAGI (reference sequence). In nucleotides, the CDR3 is TGTGCCAGCAGTTTCCGACAGACAACTAATGAAAAACTGTTTTTT. This gives the protein CASSFRQTTNEKLFF.

The V gene is TRBV12-5, the J gene TRBJ2-3, with a weak D call TRBD2 (7 bases). The germline V gene encodes CDR1 LGHNT and CDR2 FRNRAP. The CDR3 sequence is 17 residues long. Trimming left V 4 bases short and J 8 bases short, with 25 bases between. Here the CDR3 reads CASGSAGGPNQAVTQYF. CDR3 coding DNA: TGTGCTAGTGGTTCCGCCGGGGGGCCGAACCAGGCGGTTACGCAGTATTTT.

The CDR3 DNA follows: TGTGCCAGCTCACCAAGCCAATACAATGAGCAGTTCTTC. This gives the protein CASSPSQYNEQFF. This chain uses TRBV18 with TRBJ2-1; D is uncertain. Trimming removed 2 bases from V and 4 bases from J, with 6 bases in between. The CDR3 is 13 amino acids. The germline CDR1 and CDR2 sequences are KGHSH and LQKENI.

This chain joins TRBV9 and TRBJ2-1, with TRBD2 as a possible D gene (6 bases). The V end lost 3 bases, the J end lost 6 bases, and 13 bases lay between the germline ends. The length of the CDR3 is 14 residues. The germline V gene encodes CDR1 SGDLS and CDR2 YYNGEE. CDR3 nucleotides: TGTGCCAGCAGCGCGACCGGGCGGGGCAATGAGCAGTTCTTC. It is translated as CASSATGRGNEQFF.